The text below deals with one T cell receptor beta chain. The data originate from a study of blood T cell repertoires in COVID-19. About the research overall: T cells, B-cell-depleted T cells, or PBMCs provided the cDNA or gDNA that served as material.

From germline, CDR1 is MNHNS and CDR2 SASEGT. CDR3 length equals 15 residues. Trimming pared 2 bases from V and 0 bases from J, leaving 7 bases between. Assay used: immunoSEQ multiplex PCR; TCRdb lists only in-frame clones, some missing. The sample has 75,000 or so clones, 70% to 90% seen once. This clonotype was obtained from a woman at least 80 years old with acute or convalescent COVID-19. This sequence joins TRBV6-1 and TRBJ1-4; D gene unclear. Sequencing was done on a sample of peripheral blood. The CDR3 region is CASSEFGATNEKLFF. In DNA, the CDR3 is TGTGCCAGCAGTGAATTCGGGGCAACTAATGAAAAACTGTTTTTT.